This T cell receptor beta chain stems from a study of T cells after yellow fever vaccination. Germline V gene lookup returns CDR1 DFQATT and CDR2 SNEGSKA (reference sequence). This CDR3 spans 13 amino acids. J gave up 3 bases and V 7 bases, and 8 bases lay outside the gene matches. This clonotype was seen a handful of times. Its antigen remains unknown. The study's findings and limits: A small share of clonotypes appeared in both CD4 and CD8 compartments.

TCRdb re-derived calls from the 5' RACE reads in MiXCR, one entry per CDR3 protein. The repertoire has about 400,000 distinct CDR3 sequences, more than 9% of them found once; the top ten carry roughly 18%. The receptor comes from a young man who received the YFV17D yellow fever vaccine. Sequenced here: PBMCs, sampled on the day of the first yellow fever vaccination. This sequence joins TRBV20-1 and TRBJ1-1; 7 bases agree with TRBD1. The CDR3 DNA follows: TGCAGTGTTCCTTCAGGGGGATACACTGAAGCTTTCTTT. Its protein is CSVPSGGYTEAFF.